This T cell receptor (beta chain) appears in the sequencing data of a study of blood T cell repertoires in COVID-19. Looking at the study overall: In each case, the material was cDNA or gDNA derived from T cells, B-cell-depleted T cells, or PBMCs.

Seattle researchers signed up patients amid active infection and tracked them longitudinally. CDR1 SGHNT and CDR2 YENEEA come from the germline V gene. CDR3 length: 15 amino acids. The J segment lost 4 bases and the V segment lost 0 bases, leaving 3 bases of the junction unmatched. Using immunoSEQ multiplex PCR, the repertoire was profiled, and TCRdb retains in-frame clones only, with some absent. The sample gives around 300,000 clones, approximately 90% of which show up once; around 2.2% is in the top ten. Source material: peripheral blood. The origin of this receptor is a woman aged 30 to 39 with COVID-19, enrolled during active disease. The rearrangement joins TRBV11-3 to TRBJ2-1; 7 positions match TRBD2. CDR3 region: CASSLERGLYNEQFF. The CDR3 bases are TGTGCCAGCAGCTTAGAGCGGGGACTATACAATGAGCAGTTCTTC.